Below, 15 T cell receptor beta chains from the same sample are listed, as sequenced in a study of breast tumors, draining lymph nodes, adjacent tissues. TCRdb fed the multiplex PCR reads into MiXCR, producing one record per CDR3 protein. This table has around 230,000 distinct CDR3 sequences, less than 35% appearing once. Samples came from axillary lymph nodes draining the breast cancer. Sequencing input: axillary lymph node tissue. Every receptor here comes from a female donor with breast cancer. Some clones in this sample may be carry-over from other donors' samples.

This clonotype has ten or more counts. This chain joins TRBV10-3 and TRBJ1-6, with TRBD1 matching over 9 bases. The germline V gene encodes CDR1 ENHRY and CDR2 SYGVKD. The V segment lost 3 bases and the J segment 8 bases; nucleotides outside the gene matches: 5. This CDR3 has 15 residues. The CDR3 DNA follows: TGTGCCATCAGTGAAGGGACAGGGTATTATTCACCCCTCCACTTT. As protein: CAISEGTGYYSPLHF.

The sample holds many counts of this clonotype. V and J are TRBV19 and TRBJ1-4; 8 positions match TRBD1. There are 17 residues in the CDR3. The germline gives CDR1 LNHDA, CDR2 SQIVND (reference sequence). The J segment lost 7 bases and the V segment lost 4 bases, leaving 14 bases of the junction unmatched. CDR3 protein: CASSKWIGRGHFEKLFF. The CDR3 nucleotides read TGTGCCAGTAGTAAGTGGATAGGCAGGGGGCATTTTGAAAAACTGTTTTTT.

This clonotype was recorded only once. This sequence joins TRBV7-9 and TRBJ2-5; the D call may be TRBD1 or TRBD2 (5 bases each). The length of the CDR3 is 16 residues. Germline V lookup: CDR1 SEHNR, CDR2 FQNEAQ (reference sequence). Trimming pared 1 base from V and 4 bases from J, leaving 16 bases between. The CDR3 loop reads CASSLGTGTLRETQYF. The CDR3 DNA follows: TGTGCCAGCAGCTTAGGCACGGGGACCCTACGAGAGACCCAGTACTTC. The whole variable domain, remainder taken from reference TRBV7-9 and TRBJ2-5, is DTGVSQNPRHKITKRGQNVTFRCDPISEHNRLYWYRQTLGQGPEFLTYFQNEAQLEKSRLLSDRFSAERPKGSFSTLEIQRTEQGDSAMYLCASSLGTGTLRETQYFGPGTRLLVL.

The chain uses TRBV5-5 and TRBJ1-5; the D is unclear. Germline V gene lookup returns CDR1 SGHKS and CDR2 YYEKEE (reference sequence). The CDR3 sequence is 15 residues long. V was pared by 2 bases and J by 3 bases, with 12 bases between. CDR3 protein: CASSLVPGNNQPQHF. The CDR3 DNA reads as TGTGCCAGCAGCTTAGTACCCGGGAACAATCAGCCCCAGCATTTT.

The chain recombines TRBV6-2 or TRBV6-3 with TRBJ1-4, with a possible D match to TRBD1 (6 bases). The V gene's germline CDR1 is MNHEY and CDR2 SVGEGT. V lost 2 bases and J 7 bases, leaving 14 bases between the germline ends. The CDR3 is 15 residues long. The CDR3, as DNA: TGTGCCAGCAGTTACCCCTCACAGGGATTTGAAAAACTGTTTTTT. Protein product: CASSYPSQGFEKLFF.

There are many counts of this clonotype. CDR3 sequence reads: CSARDRDSINQPQHF. The CDR3 coding sequence is TGCAGTGCTAGAGACCGGGACAGCATAAATCAGCCCCAGCATTTT. The chain has TRBV20-1 and TRBJ1-5; 7 bases agree with TRBD1. The trim removed 0 bases at V and 4 bases at J, leaving 6 bases unmatched. The CDR3 length is 15 residues. Germline V gives CDR1 DFQATT, CDR2 SNEGSKA (reference sequence).

The sample holds a few counts of this clonotype. The chain joins TRBV24-1 to TRBJ2-5; D is perhaps TRBD1 or TRBD2 (5 bases each). The CDR3 totals 14 residues. CDR1 and CDR2 (germline): KGHDR, SFDVKD. V was shortened by 7 bases and J by 9 bases, with 20 bases between the two germline ends. CDR3 nucleotide sequence: TGTGCCACCAGAGGGGACGGAGCTCTCTCAGCCCAGTACTTC. Translated: CATRGDGALSAQYF.

This clonotype has ten or more counts. The chain recombines TRBV29-1 with TRBJ1-4, with 7 bases identical to TRBD1. With V trimmed by 0 bases and J by 11 bases, 9 bases remained unmatched. Germline CDR1 reads SQVTM; CDR2 reads ANQGSEA. This CDR3 is built from 14 residues. For the CDR3, the DNA is TGCAGCGTTGAAGAAAGGGGGCGTAACGGTAAACTGTTTTTT. Protein product: CSVEERGRNGKLFF.

This clonotype has a count of ten or more. V usage is TRBV20-1 and J usage is TRBJ2-2, with 8 bases identical to TRBD2. CDR3 length: 15 residues. Germline lookup yields CDR1 DFQATT and CDR2 SNEGSKA (reference sequence). J was trimmed by 4 bases and V by 1 base; bases with no gene match: 5. The CDR3 nucleotides are TGCAGTGCTAGAGGAGCGGGAGTAAGCACCGGGGAGCTGTTTTTT. Translated, it gives CSARGAGVSTGELFF.

The chain is built from TRBV7-2 and TRBJ2-5; 12 nucleotides line up with TRBD2. Germline trimming cut 5 bases from V and 5 bases from J; bases unmatched to any gene: 21. Germline CDR1 and CDR2: SGHTA and FQGNSA. This CDR3 has 20 residues. In DNA, the CDR3 is TGTGCCAGCAGCACCCGACTAGCGGGGGCGCGGGGGGGTGCCCGGGAGACCCAGTACTTC. Protein sequence: CASSTRLAGARGGARETQYF. Looking up the rest from reference TRBV7-2 and TRBJ2-5 gives the full variable domain: GAGVSQSPSNKVTEKGKDVELRCDPISGHTALYWYRQSLGQGLEFLIYFQGNSAPDKSGLPSDRFSAERTGGSVSTLTIQRTQQEDSAVYLCASSTRLAGARGGARETQYFGPGTRLLVL.

The chain employs TRBV20-1 and TRBJ2-5; 11 bases align to TRBD2. In germline, CDR1 is DFQATT, CDR2 SNEGSKA (reference sequence). Trimming at V came to 6 bases and at J to 3 bases, leaving 15 bases not matched to a gene. This CDR3 has 17 residues. The chain's CDR3 is CSATSGGASGNEETQYF. The CDR3, as DNA: TGCAGTGCAACTAGCGGGGGAGCTAGCGGGAATGAAGAGACCCAGTACTTC.

The chain carries TRBV20-1 and TRBJ2-7, with D possibly matching TRBD1 (5 bases). Germline V lookup: CDR1 DFQATT, CDR2 SNEGSKA (reference sequence). The CDR3 covers 15 residues. Trimming took 0 bases from V and 7 from J, leaving 19 bases between them. The CDR3 loop reads CSARDGDSQNWEQYF. The CDR3 coding sequence is TGCAGTGCTAGAGACGGAGACAGTCAGAACTGGGAGCAGTACTTC.

With respect to this clonotype: This CDR3 is missing its conserved last phenylalanine or tryptophan, likely due to a read error. The DNA is omitted, as the CDR3 cannot be located on it reliably, and the CDR3 follows TCRdb's listing. The chain is built from TRBV4-3 and TRBJ2-6. Ends included, the CDR3 has 9 residues. In germline, CDR1 is LGHNA, CDR2 YSLEER. CDR3 protein: CASSQGATS.

The rearrangement joins TRBV19 to TRBJ2-5, with a weak D call TRBD2 (7 bases). Deletions cut 2 bases from V and 5 bases from J, with 15 bases between. Germline V gene sequence: CDR1 LNHDA, CDR2 SQIVND (reference sequence). The CDR3 spans 15 residues. The CDR3 DNA follows: TGTGCCAGTAGTATATTGGGGGGGGCCCTGGAGACCCAGTACTTC. It yields the protein CASSILGGALETQYF.

This clonotype was recorded at least ten times. This chain connects TRBV24-1 to TRBJ2-1, with a tentative D call TRBD1 (5 bases). V lost 4 bases and J 4 bases, leaving 13 bases between the germline ends. Germline V gene data show CDR1 as KGHDR and CDR2 as SFDVKD. The CDR3 loop spans 15 amino acids. CDR3 amino acids: CATSDSARDYNEQFF. Here the CDR3 DNA reads TGTGCCACCAGTGACTCAGCCAGGGATTACAATGAGCAGTTCTTC.